These 4 T cell receptor beta chains originate from one sample sequenced in a study of spatial heterogeneity in lung cancer (dated by TCRdb to the late 2010s). These receptors' antigens are unknown. Libraries were prepared through 5' RACE. The sample was run on a NextSeq 500. TCRdb redid the processing of the public reads, applying fastp at Q25 and MiXCR, and retained in-frame beta chains. Identical CDR3 proteins give one entry, which carries the most common genes and DNA. The sample profile shows approximately 6,000 distinct CDR3 sequences; more than 20% of them were found once. In total, the top ten clones hold about 24% of the sample. The time point label for this specimen denotes: sample taken at primary tumor resection. The investigation overall reported the following: The tumor nonsynonymous mutation count correlated with the number of expanded alpha and beta TCRs within the tumor.

Sequences were derived from lung tumor tissue, sampled at surgery. The source of these receptors is a male donor with early-stage non-small cell lung cancer.

This clonotype came up a few times. CDR3 DNA sequence: TGTGCCAGCAGCCCCATGAACGAGCAGTACTTC. Translation gives CASSPMNEQYF. This rearrangement joins TRBV11-2 to TRBJ2-7, with unresolved D. Trimming removed 5 bases from V and 5 bases from J, with 7 bases in between. CDR1 is SGHAT and CDR2 is FQNNGV in the germline V gene. The length of the CDR3 is 11 residues. The entire variable domain, with the rest obtained from reference TRBV11-2 and TRBJ2-7, is as follows: EAGVAQSPRYKIIEKRQSVAFWCNPISGHATLYWYQQILGQGPKLLIQFQNNGVVDDSQLPKDRFSAERLKGVDSTLKIQPAKLEDSAVYLCASSPMNEQYFGPGTRLTVT.

This chain links TRBV5-1 with TRBJ2-5; 9 bases fit TRBD2. V shed 0 bases, J shed 4 bases, and the junction held 1 base outside the gene matches. Germline V gene sequence: CDR1 SGHRS, CDR2 YFSETQ. The CDR3 length is 14 residues. As DNA, the CDR3 is TGCGCCAGCAGCTTGGAACTAGCGGGAGAGACCCAGTACTTC. Protein sequence: CASSLELAGETQYF.

The CDR3 DNA sequence: TGTGCCAGCACCTTCGGGGTAGCGAGGGAGCAGTTCTTC. Its protein product is CASTFGVAREQFF. The chain is built from TRBV12-3 or TRBV12-4 and TRBJ2-1, with D perhaps TRBD2 (5 bases). The V end was cut by 7 bases, the J end by 10 bases, with 17 bases between. CDR3 size: 13 residues.

This clonotype rates as medium-sized (0.01 to 0.1%). J is TRBJ2-2 and V is TRBV20-1, with 7 positions matching TRBD2. The CDR3 has 14 residues. Germline loops: CDR1 DFQATT, CDR2 SNEGSKA (reference sequence). With V trimmed by 3 bases and J by 0 bases, 1 base remained unmatched. The CDR3 region has the DNA TGCAGTGCTAGCAGCGGGACGAACACCGGGGAGCTGTTTTTT. Protein sequence: CSASSGTNTGELFF.